These T cell receptor beta chains were read from a single sample in a study of blood T cell repertoires in COVID-19. Measured with immunoSEQ multiplex PCR; TCRdb has only the in-frame clones, and not every one. The table records around 300,000 clones, 88% of them present only once. The sequencing input was PBMCs or T cells enriched from blood (not recorded which). All receptors come from a woman aged 45-65 years who had recovered from COVID-19. CDR3s include the opening cysteine and the closing phenylalanine or tryptophan. A D gene is named only where the DNA matches it firmly. Part of the rows lack a size; the others show once, few, many or a class for expanded clones.

V	size	D	J	DNA	CDR3
TRBV7-2	-	TRBD1	TRBJ1-1	TGTGCCAGCAGCCATCGACAGGGGGAGGGTGTAGCCACTGAAGCTTTCTTT	CASSHRQGEGVATEAFF
TRBV11-2	-	-	TRBJ2-1	TGTGCCAGCAGCCTCCGACTGGCCTCCTACAATGAGCAGTTCTTC	CASSLRLASYNEQFF
TRBV5-1	-	TRBD1	TRBJ2-3	TGCGCCAGCAGGACAGGGTCTGGTACGCAGTATTTT	CASRTGSGTQYF
TRBV11-2	few	-	TRBJ2-1	TGTGCCAGCAGCCGCGTGATGGGGGGAGGCAAGTTGCCCCACAATGAGCAGTTCTTC	CASSRVMGGGKLPHNEQFF
TRBV21-1	-	-	TRBJ1-5	TGTGCCAGCAGCCCCGTTAGGGACAGGGTTTACGACAATCAGCCCCAGCATTTT	CASSPVRDRVYDNQPQHF
TRBV7-9	many	TRBD2	TRBJ2-2	TGTGCCAGCACGTCCCGAGGACTAGCGGGAGGGACCACCGGGGAGCTGTTTTTT	CASTSRGLAGGTTGELFF
TRBV9	-	TRBD2	TRBJ2-1	TGTGCCAGCAGCCTAGCGGACAACAATGAGCAGTTCTTC	CASSLADNNEQFF
TRBV6-2/TRBV6-3	once	TRBD1	TRBJ1-5	TGTGCCAGCAGTTACCCGGACAGGGTCGAGCAGCCCCAGCATTTT	CASSYPDRVEQPQHF
TRBV7-2	-	-	TRBJ1-4	TGTGCCAGCAGCCAACAAGACAGATCTGGACTGTTTTTT	CASSQQDRSGLFF
TRBV9	-	-	TRBJ1-4	TGTGCCAGCAGCGGGGGGGGACCTTATAATGAAAAACTGTTTTTT	CASSGGGPYNEKLFF
TRBV4-2	-	-	TRBJ2-4	TGTGCCAGCAGCCCCCAAGGGGGAACCAAAAACATTCAGTACTTC	CASSPQGGTKNIQYF
TRBV6-6	-	-	TRBJ2-7	TGTGCCAGCAGTTTAGGACAAGAGACCTACGAGCAGTACTTC	CASSLGQETYEQYF
TRBV11-3	-	TRBD2	TRBJ2-1	TGTGCCAGCAGCTTTGGACTAGCGGGAGGCAATGAGCAGTTCTTC	CASSFGLAGGNEQFF
TRBV7-2	-	TRBD2	TRBJ2-1	TGTGCCAGCAGCCCAAGGACTAGCGGGGCGGGGAAGGAGCAGTTCTTC	CASSPRTSGAGKEQFF
TRBV13	-	TRBD2	TRBJ2-3	TGTGCCAGCAGCTTAAGGTGGGAGGGGAGCACAGATACGCAGTATTTT	CASSLRWEGSTDTQYF
TRBV28	-	-	TRBJ1-1	TGTGCCAGCAGTTTCGGGGGGCGTGAAGCTTTCTTT	CASSFGGREAFF
TRBV7-2	once	-	TRBJ2-1	TGTGCCAGCAGCCAAGGGGGAGGGGAGCAGTTCTTC	CASSQGGGEQFF
TRBV14	few	-	TRBJ1-5	TGTGCCAGCAGCCAAGAAATAACACCCGATAGCAATCAGCCCCAGCATTTT	CASSQEITPDSNQPQHF
TRBV27	-	TRBD1	TRBJ1-2	TGTGCCAGCAGTCCGACAGGGGATGGCTACACCTTC	CASSPTGDGYTF
TRBV30	-	-	TRBJ1-6	TGTGCCTGGAGCGCCGTCGTGGGGGGGGCCTCTCTCTATAATTCACCCCTCCACTTT	CAWSAVVGGASLYNSPLHF
TRBV9	-	-	TRBJ2-5	TGTGCCAGCAGCCGTGGGGGGGAGACCCAGTACTTC	CASSRGGETQYF
TRBV7-9	-	-	TRBJ2-1	TGTGCCAGCAGCTATTCGGCGGGGTGGGCCAATGAGCAGTTCTTC	CASSYSAGWANEQFF
TRBV29-1	-	TRBD2	TRBJ2-1	TGCAGCGTTCGGCGGGAGGGCCATTCCTACAATGAGCAGTTCTTC	CSVRREGHSYNEQFF
TRBV5-8	-	TRBD2	TRBJ2-3	TGTGCCAGCAGATTAGGACTAGTGTTCACAGATACGCAGTATTTT	CASRLGLVFTDTQYF
TRBV28	-	-	TRBJ1-3	TGTGCCAGCAGTTCTGGAGGGGTATCTGGAAACACCATATATTTT	CASSSGGVSGNTIYF
TRBV30	-	TRBD2	TRBJ2-2	TGTGCCTGGAGTGCCGGGACTAGCGGGCTGAGGGAGCTGTTTTTT	CAWSAGTSGLRELFF
TRBV7-6	-	TRBD2	TRBJ2-7	TGTGCCAGCAGCATGACTAGCGGGAGATACGAGCAGTACTTC	CASSMTSGRYEQYF
TRBV3-1/TRBV3-2	-	TRBD2	TRBJ2-5	TGTGCCAGCAGCCAAGATCTTGCAGCGGGAGTACCCGAGACCCAGTACTTC	CASSQDLAAGVPETQYF
TRBV7-2	few	-	TRBJ1-1	TGTGCCAGCAGCTTGAGGGCGAACACTGAAGCTTTCTTT	CASSLRANTEAFF
TRBV11-2	-	-	TRBJ2-7	TGTGCCAGCAGCTTAGAGGTGGGAGTACGGTACTTC	CASSLEVGVRYF
TRBV12-3/TRBV12-4	-	-	TRBJ1-1	TGTGCCAGCGGTCTTAGGGGGAACACTGAAGCTTTCTTT	CASGLRGNTEAFF
TRBV7-2	-	-	TRBJ2-7	TGTGCCAGCAGCTTGTCGTGGGGAGCCTACGAGCAGTACTTC	CASSLSWGAYEQYF
TRBV29-1	-	TRBD1	TRBJ1-1	TGCAGCGCCTTGGACAGGGGGATGAACACTGAAGCTTTCTTT	CSALDRGMNTEAFF
TRBV7-2	-	-	TRBJ1-5	TGTGCCAGCAGCTTAACCCTACGGGGGAGACAGCCCCAGCATTTT	CASSLTLRGRQPQHF
TRBV19	few	-	TRBJ1-5	TGTGCCAGTAGTATACAGGGGAGCAATCAGCCCCAGCATTTT	CASSIQGSNQPQHF
TRBV18	-	-	TRBJ1-5	TGTGCCAGCTCACCATCTGAGCAGGGTAAGTCGCAGCCCCAGCATTTT	CASSPSEQGKSQPQHF
TRBV28	-	-	TRBJ2-7	TGTGCCAGCAGTTTAGCGGGACCCCGGAACGAGCAGTACTTC	CASSLAGPRNEQYF
TRBV6-2/TRBV6-3	-	-	TRBJ1-5	TGTGCCAGCAGTCCCAGACGGCTAGGTAGCAATCAGCCCCAGCATTTT	CASSPRRLGSNQPQHF
TRBV5-1	few	-	TRBJ1-4	TGCGCCAGCAGCTTGAGCACGGGAAACGAAAAACTGTTTTTT	CASSLSTGNEKLFF
TRBV7-3	-	TRBD2	TRBJ2-2	TGTGCCAGCAGCTTAGGACTAGCCCACACCGGGGAGCTGTTTTTT	CASSLGLAHTGELFF
TRBV7-9	-	TRBD1	TRBJ2-3	TGTGCCAGCAGCTCCCCAGGGGGCCGGACAGATACGCAGTATTTT	CASSSPGGRTDTQYF
TRBV10-3	-	TRBD1	TRBJ2-1	TGTGCCATCAGTGAGGGGACAGACAATGAGCAGTTCTTC	CAISEGTDNEQFF
TRBV7-2	-	TRBD1	TRBJ1-5	TGTGCCAGCAGTCTGACAGGGGGGAATCAGCCCCAGCATTTT	CASSLTGGNQPQHF
TRBV9	few	-	TRBJ1-2	TGTGCCAGCAGCGTAGGGGGCGGGGTTACTAACTATGGCTACACCTTC	CASSVGGGVTNYGYTF
TRBV21-1	-	-	TRBJ1-1	TGTGCCAGCAGCAAAACCTCCCACTCAACAGGGGGCACTGAAGCTTTCTTT	CASSKTSHSTGGTEAFF
TRBV19	-	TRBD1	TRBJ1-2	TGTGCCAGTACCCGGACAGGGGACGGGCGTGGCTATGGCTACACCTTC	CASTRTGDGRGYGYTF
TRBV14	-	-	TRBJ2-2	TGTGCCAGCAGCCAAGACGGCGGGGAGCTGTTTTTT	CASSQDGGELFF
TRBV30	-	TRBD1	TRBJ1-1	TGTGCCTGGAGGGCGGACAGGGGGGACACTGAAGCTTTCTTT	CAWRADRGDTEAFF
TRBV5-5	-	-	TRBJ1-1	TGTGCCAGCAGCTTGGCTCCAGGGATGGGTAAGGGGGTCGTGACTGAAGCTTTCTTT	CASSLAPGMGKGVVTEAFF